This T cell receptor beta chain is drawn from a study of radiotherapy plus CTLA-4 blockade in lung cancer. Study summary: Objective responses emerged in over 15% of patients, and 30% to 40% attained disease control. Whole-study results and caveats: Alongside interferon-beta, early blood T cell clone dynamics were reportedly the best predictor of response.

Data came from immunoSEQ multiplex PCR; TCRdb stores just in-frame clones and leaves some out. There are around 80,000 clones in the sample; more than 60% occur only once, and roughly 20% lies in the top ten. Notes on this clone: Its antigen is not identified.

The material sequenced was peripheral blood, taken from a patient treated with radiotherapy plus ipilimumab. The sequence was obtained from a human donor with non-small cell lung cancer whose response to radiotherapy plus ipilimumab could not be evaluated. Some clones in this sample may be carry-over from other donors' samples.

DNA for the CDR3: TGTGCCTGGAGTGTAGTAGTCCACTATGGCTACACCTTC. It codes for CAWSVVVHYGYTF. This chain uses TRBV30 with TRBJ1-2, with D unclear. Germline V gene data show CDR1 as GTSNPN and CDR2 as SVGIG (reference sequence). The CDR3 runs 13 residues. The V and J ends lost 0 bases and 3 bases respectively, with 8 bases between them.